These 14 T cell receptor beta chains share one sample of origin, sequenced in a study of T cell responses to AZD1222 COVID-19 vaccine. Repertoires were generated with immunoSEQ multiplex PCR, while TCRdb's copy carries only in-frame clones and drops some. Of about 120,000 clones listed, around 94% are singletons. The sample consisted of peripheral blood, taken on day 0 of AZD1222 vaccination. All receptors derive from an adult in good health.

The rearrangement uses TRBV24-1 and TRBJ2-5; no clear D gene. The CDR3 spans 15 residues. Germline lookup yields CDR1 KGHDR and CDR2 SFDVKD. Trimming took 2 bases from V and 5 from J, leaving 14 bases between them. The CDR3 sequence is CATSDSGSGVETQYF. The CDR3 DNA reads TGTGCCACCAGTGATTCCGGATCTGGGGTGGAGACCCAGTACTTC.

V gene TRBV11-1 combines with J gene TRBJ2-3, with D uncertain. Trimming stripped 3 bases from V and 0 bases from J, with 13 bases between. Germline CDR1 reads SGHAT; CDR2 reads FQDESV (reference sequence). The CDR3 totals 16 residues. As DNA, the CDR3 is TGTGCCAGCAGCTTGTCGGAGAGCCCTAGCACAGATACGCAGTATTTT. As protein: CASSLSESPSTDTQYF.

This chain connects TRBV3-1 (or the pseudogene TRBV3-2) to TRBJ2-1; D is perhaps TRBD1 (6 bases). Germline CDR1 reads LGHDT; CDR2 reads YNNKEL (reference sequence). V was cut by 4 bases and J by 15 bases, with 22 bases left in between. This CDR3 has 14 amino acids. The CDR3 nucleotides read TGTGCCAGCAGCCTGGGGGCGAGCCGGCACCGGGGGTTCTTC. Its translation is CASSLGASRHRGFF.

This rearrangement joins TRBV30 to TRBJ2-7, with D perhaps TRBD1 (7 bases). This CDR3 is 17 amino acids long. Germline values: CDR1 GTSNPN, CDR2 SVGIG (reference sequence). V was trimmed by 5 bases and J by 2 bases, leaving 25 bases between them. The CDR3 protein is CAWGAGPEQGRPYEQYV. The CDR3 DNA follows: TGTGCCTGGGGCGCCGGCCCGGAACAGGGGAGGCCCTACGAGCAGTACGTC.

The chain couples TRBV4-2 to TRBJ2-7; 7 nucleotides match TRBD1. The CDR3 sequence is 15 residues long. V was clipped by 4 bases and J by 0 bases; unmatched bases: 6. Germline V gene data show CDR1 as LGHNA and CDR2 as YNFKEQ. The CDR3 is CASSPTGTASYEQYF. The CDR3 DNA reads as TGTGCCAGCAGCCCCACCGGGACAGCCTCCTACGAGCAGTACTTC.

The chain is built from TRBV2 and TRBJ1-5; D possibly corresponds to TRBD1 (5 bases). Germline V gives CDR1 SNHLY, CDR2 FYNNEI. Trimming removed 7 bases at V and 0 bases at J, with 10 bases between. This CDR3 region has 14 residues. The CDR3 sequence is CASIGGGSNQPQHF. The CDR3 nucleotides read TGTGCCAGCATCGGGGGGGGTAGCAATCAGCCCCAGCATTTT.

The V call is TRBV5-6, the J call TRBJ1-2; D unresolved. The CDR3 extends over 12 amino acids. Trimming removed 1 base from V and 7 bases from J, with 8 bases in between. Germline CDR1 is SGHDT and CDR2 is YYEEEE. The CDR3 here is CASSLIGFGYTF. DNA of the CDR3: TGTGCCAGCAGCTTGATCGGGTTTGGCTACACCTTC.

This rearrangement joins TRBV6-1 to TRBJ2-1; no clear D gene. V was pared by 2 bases and J by 5 bases, with 16 bases between. The length of the CDR3 is 16 residues. The germline CDR1 and CDR2 sequences are MNHNS and SASEGT. The chain's CDR3 is CASSEKRHNLDNEQFF. The CDR3 DNA follows: TGTGCCAGCAGTGAAAAACGACACAACTTAGACAATGAGCAGTTCTTC.

This clone was found once. The chain links TRBV3-1 (or the pseudogene TRBV3-2) to TRBJ2-3; no clear D. Trimming removed 0 bases from V and 6 bases from J, with 13 bases in between. The CDR3 has 15 amino acids. Germline CDR1 LGHDT, CDR2 YNNKEL (reference sequence). The CDR3 DNA sequence: TGTGCCAGCAGCCAAGAGGGGTCGCCTTGGGATACGCAGTATTTT. It translates to CASSQEGSPWDTQYF.

The gene calls are TRBV7-9 and TRBJ2-3; 9 nucleotides line up with TRBD2. The germline CDR1 and CDR2 sequences are SEHNR and FQNEAQ (reference sequence). CDR3 length: 15 residues. With V trimmed by 5 bases and J by 3 bases, 6 bases remained unmatched. As DNA, the CDR3 is TGTGCCAGCAGCAAAGGCGCGGGGGGGACAGATACGCAGTATTTT. Protein product: CASSKGAGGTDTQYF.

The V call is TRBV1, the J call TRBJ1-1; the D call TRBD1 from the table was never checked on the DNA. TRBV1 counts as a pseudogene. This CDR3 has 20 residues. The CDR3 reads CTSSHPTLRGQGGENTEAFF. Here the CDR3 DNA reads TGCACCAGCAGCCATCCCACCCTTCGCGGACAGGGAGGTGAAAACACTGAAGCTTTCTTT.

Here the CDR3 DNA reads TGTGCCACCAGTGATAGCCCGGGACAGGGCCGCGACACTGAAGCTTTCTTT. Its translation: CATSDSPGQGRDTEAFF. The chain combines TRBV24-1 with TRBJ1-1; 9 nucleotides line up with TRBD1. The CDR3 extends over 17 amino acids. With V trimmed by 3 bases and J by 3 bases, 10 bases remained unmatched. Germline V gives CDR1 KGHDR, CDR2 SFDVKD.

V and J are TRBV2 and TRBJ2-2; D not resolved. Trimming removed 3 bases at V and 0 bases at J, with 11 bases between. The CDR3 runs 16 residues. The germline CDR1 and CDR2 sequences are SNHLY and FYNNEI. The CDR3 nucleotides are TGTGCCAGCAGTGATATTGGCGCCGCGAACACCGGGGAGCTGTTTTTT. The encoded protein is CASSDIGAANTGELFF.

The V and J genes are TRBV7-9 and TRBJ2-5, with unresolved D. The CDR3 is made up of 13 amino acids. Germline V gene sequence: CDR1 SEHNR, CDR2 FQNEAQ (reference sequence). Trimming stripped 4 bases from V and 2 bases from J, with 8 bases between. CDR3 amino acids: CASSSDWQETQYF. The CDR3 coding sequence is TGTGCCAGCAGCTCCGACTGGCAAGAGACCCAGTACTTC.